Shown below are 32 T cell receptor beta chains from a single sample sequenced in a study of blood T cell repertoires in COVID-19 (dated by TCRdb to the early 2020s). Receptor amplification or capture employed the immunoSEQ multiplex PCR assay. Entries here come from immuneACCESS through TCRdb and include only in-frame sequences with V and J called. Some clones fail to appear in such tables; in the studies checked, an unresolved V gene covers under half of the shortfall, and the cause of the remainder is unknown. The table for this sample lists a few hundred thousand clones; 80% to 90% of them were counted only once. 4.2% of the sample is in the top ten clones. Source material: peripheral blood. The receptors here all came from a man in his sixties with acute or convalescent COVID-19.

The V gene is TRBV6-5, the J gene TRBJ1-5, with TRBD1 matching over 9 bases. This CDR3 contains 15 residues. The V and J ends lost 6 bases and 3 bases, in that order; junction bases with no gene match: 6. CDR1 and CDR2 from the germline V gene are MNHEY and SVGAGI. For the CDR3, the DNA is TGTGCCAGCAGCCCCGGGACAGGGTCCAATCAGCCCCAGCATTTT. Its translation: CASSPGTGSNQPQHF.

The chain carries TRBV5-4 and TRBJ2-5; 10 bases fit TRBD2. This CDR3 has 18 amino acids. The V gene end was trimmed by 0 bases and the J gene end by 3 bases; junction bases not matched to a gene: 11. CDR1 and CDR2 from the germline V gene are SGHNT and YYREEE (reference sequence). The CDR3 DNA follows: TGTGCCAGCAGCTTGGGGCTAGCGGGGGCCACTTCGAAAGAGACCCAGTACTTC. Translation gives CASSLGLAGATSKETQYF.

The CDR3 sequence is CASSVTVINEKLFF. Here the CDR3 DNA reads TGTGCCAGCAGCGTGACAGTAATCAATGAAAAACTGTTTTTT. The chain links TRBV5-8 to TRBJ1-4; the D gene is possibly TRBD1 (5 bases). There are 14 residues in the CDR3. CDR1 is SGHTS, CDR2 YDEGEE, per germline. V dropped 4 bases and J dropped 5 bases, with 12 bases sitting between them.

The chain carries TRBV7-2 and TRBJ2-1; D ambiguous. V lost 3 bases and J 8 bases, leaving 14 bases between the germline ends. This CDR3 region has 14 residues. Germline CDR1 and CDR2: SGHTA and FQGNSA. The DNA of the CDR3 is TGTGCCAGCAGCTTTTCTTACGGTGCGGATGAGCAGTTCTTC. Its translation: CASSFSYGADEQFF.

The chain recombines TRBV29-1 with TRBJ2-5; 9 positions agree with TRBD1. Germline lookup yields CDR1 SQVTM and CDR2 ANQGSEA. J gave up 2 bases and V 0 bases, and 1 base lay outside the gene matches. CDR3 size: 14 residues. CDR3 sequence: CSVEDGTGQETQYF. The CDR3 coding sequence is TGCAGCGTTGAAGATGGGACAGGGCAAGAGACCCAGTACTTC.

This clone has just one count. V and J are TRBV11-3 and TRBJ1-2, with 10 bases aligning to TRBD1. V was clipped by 6 bases and J by 3 bases; unmatched bases: 7. Germline CDR1 SGHNT, CDR2 YENEEA. This CDR3 is built from 15 residues. CDR3 amino acids: CASSLGQGEDYGYTF. The CDR3 DNA reads as TGTGCCAGCAGTCTCGGACAGGGGGAGGACTATGGCTACACCTTC.

The rearrangement links TRBV18 to TRBJ2-1, with unresolved D. The V end lost 3 bases, the J end lost 5 bases, and 5 bases lay between the germline ends. The germline CDR1 and CDR2 sequences are KGHSH and LQKENI. The CDR3 totals 12 residues. For the CDR3, the DNA is TGTGCCAGCTCACCTCGTAACAATGAGCAGTTCTTC. Its translation is CASSPRNNEQFF.

There are a few counts of this clone. The chain uses TRBV5-4 and TRBJ2-7; TRBD2 matches 12 bases. Germline V gene sequence: CDR1 SGHNT, CDR2 YYREEE (reference sequence). The length of the CDR3 is 17 residues. V lost 4 bases to trimming and J lost 3 bases; unmatched junction nucleotides: 11. The CDR3 protein is CASSHHPTSGRYYEQYF. The CDR3 region has the DNA TGTGCCAGCAGCCACCACCCGACTAGCGGGAGATACTACGAGCAGTACTTC. Together with reference TRBV5-4 and TRBJ2-7, the CDR3 gives the full variable domain: ETGVTQSPTHLIKTRGQQVTLRCSSQSGHNTVSWYQQALGQGPQFIFQYYREEENGRGNFPPRFSGLQFPNYSSELNVNALELDDSALYLCASSHHPTSGRYYEQYFGPGTRLTVT.

The chain links TRBV7-9 to TRBJ2-1; 8 bases match TRBD1. Germline V lookup: CDR1 SEHNR, CDR2 FQNEAQ (reference sequence). This CDR3 has 15 amino acids. Germline trimming cut 5 bases from V and 4 bases from J; bases unmatched to any gene: 7. CDR3 residues: CASSHDRGAYNEQFF. The CDR3 nucleotides read TGTGCCAGCAGCCACGACAGGGGTGCGTACAATGAGCAGTTCTTC.

This chain connects TRBV11-2 to TRBJ2-7, with 10 bases aligning to TRBD1. The V gene's germline CDR1 is SGHAT and CDR2 FQNNGV. This CDR3 has 15 residues. V lost 4 bases and J lost 4; bases outside the gene matches: 7. Here the CDR3 reads CASSSLRDRGYEQYF. CDR3 in DNA: TGTGCCAGCAGCTCCCTTCGGGACAGGGGTTACGAGCAGTACTTC.

CDR3: CASSLGGGAEAFF. CDR3 DNA: TGTGCCAGCAGCTTAGGAGGGGGGGCCGAAGCTTTCTTT. The chain has TRBV7-9 and TRBJ1-1; D is perhaps TRBD1 (6 bases). The length of the CDR3 is 13 residues. The ends were cut back, 1 base at V and 8 bases at J, with 11 bases in the middle. CDR1 is SEHNR and CDR2 is FQNEAQ in the germline V gene (reference sequence).

As concerns this clone: Other DNA sequences from this sample encode an identical CDR3 as well. V gene TRBV5-6 combines with J gene TRBJ2-7; no firm D call. This CDR3 is built from 13 residues. The germline V gene has CDR1 SGHDT and CDR2 YYEEEE. Trimming stripped 4 bases from V and 0 bases from J, with 8 bases between. The CDR3 sequence is CASSLRGSYEQYF. As DNA, the CDR3 is TGTGCCAGCAGCCTGAGAGGCTCCTACGAGCAGTACTTC.

This chain joins TRBV7-9 and TRBJ1-2; 8 bases are a match to TRBD1. J gave up 8 bases and V 2 bases, and 10 bases lay outside the gene matches. Germline V gene sequence: CDR1 SEHNR, CDR2 FQNEAQ (reference sequence). The CDR3 has 15 amino acids. The CDR3 is CASSLIQGAPSGYTF. The CDR3 DNA follows: TGTGCCAGCAGCTTAATCCAGGGGGCGCCCAGCGGCTACACCTTC.

The chain has TRBV5-6 and TRBJ1-1; D unclear. The CDR3 runs 13 residues. Germline V gene data show CDR1 as SGHDT and CDR2 as YYEEEE. V dropped 2 bases and J dropped 0 bases, with 5 bases sitting between them. The CDR3 spells CASSFVLNTEAFF. CDR3 sequence (DNA): TGTGCCAGCAGCTTCGTCCTGAACACTGAAGCTTTCTTT.

The genes are TRBV29-1 and TRBJ2-2; 7 bases fit TRBD1. The V gene end was trimmed by 4 bases and the J gene end by 2 bases; junction bases not matched to a gene: 1. This CDR3 comprises 13 residues. Looked up from germline, CDR1 is SQVTM and CDR2 is ANQGSEA. The CDR3 loop is CSVGQGNTGELFF. DNA for the CDR3: TGCAGCGTTGGACAGGGTAACACCGGGGAGCTGTTTTTT.

This chain joins TRBV10-3 and TRBJ2-1; 9 positions agree with TRBD1. V shed 2 bases, J shed 9 bases, and the junction held 5 bases outside the gene matches. This CDR3 region has 14 residues. Germline assignment: CDR1 ENHRY and CDR2 SYGVKD. The CDR3 nucleotides are TGTGCCATCAGTGAGGGACAGGGGAAATCTGAGCAGTTCTTC. Its protein is CAISEGQGKSEQFF.

The V call is TRBV18, the J call TRBJ2-5; maybe TRBD2 (5 bases). Per the germline V gene, CDR1 is KGHSH and CDR2 is LQKENI. The V and J ends lost 4 bases and 3 bases respectively, with 9 bases between them. There are 13 residues in the CDR3. Here the CDR3 DNA reads TGTGCCAGCTCACTCGGACTTAAAGAGACCCAGTACTTC. Protein: CASSLGLKETQYF.

In regard to this clone: At the DNA level, this CDR3 is encoded by other sequences in the same sample as well. The chain joins TRBV7-3 to TRBJ1-1; perhaps TRBD1 as D (6 bases). CDR3 size: 13 residues. The V gene's germline CDR1 is SGHTA and CDR2 FQGTGA. V was clipped by 5 bases and J by 2 bases, with 9 bases between them. CDR3 sequence (DNA): TGTGCCAGCAGCCGACAGGAAAACACTGAAGCTTTCTTT. Translation gives CASSRQENTEAFF. Based on the CDR3 plus reference TRBV7-3 and TRBJ1-1, the full variable domain is GAGVSQTPSNKVTEKGKYVELRCDPISGHTALYWYRQSLGQGPEFLIYFQGTGAADDSGLPNDRFFAVRPEGSVSTLKIQRTERGDSAVYLCASSRQENTEAFFGQGTRLTVV.

The chain is built from TRBV6-5 and TRBJ1-2; 7 bases are shared with TRBD1. The germline CDR1 and CDR2 sequences are MNHEY and SVGAGI. This CDR3 spans 14 amino acids. With 5 bases clipped from V and 7 bases from J, the junction kept 10 bases outside the gene matches. In nucleotides, the CDR3 is TGTGCCAGCAGTAAGATACAGGGGTTGCGTGGCTACACCTTC. This encodes CASSKIQGLRGYTF.

The rearrangement uses TRBV24-1 and TRBJ1-5; D not resolved. CDR3 length: 16 residues. Trimming pared 10 bases from V and 2 bases from J, leaving 20 bases between. The germline gives CDR1 KGHDR, CDR2 SFDVKD. CDR3 in DNA: TGTGCCACAGGACTTATCGGGCGAGTGGGCAATCAGCCCCAGCATTTT. It encodes CATGLIGRVGNQPQHF.

V and J are TRBV27 and TRBJ1-5, with 10 bases that match TRBD1. Looked up from germline, CDR1 is MNHEY and CDR2 is SMNVEV (reference sequence). This CDR3 spans 15 amino acids. The V and J ends lost 6 bases and 4 bases, in that order; junction bases with no gene match: 6. As DNA, the CDR3 is TGTGCCAGCAGATCCTTGGGACAGGGGAATCAGCCCCAGCATTTT. Translated: CASRSLGQGNQPQHF.

The rearrangement uses TRBV5-4 and TRBJ1-2; 10 nucleotides match TRBD1. CDR3 length: 13 amino acids. Germline V gene data show CDR1 as SGHNT and CDR2 as YYREEE (reference sequence). V lost 4 bases to trimming and J lost 8 bases; unmatched junction nucleotides: 5. The chain's CDR3 is CASSLGQGDGYTF. CDR3 DNA: TGTGCCAGCAGCCTCGGACAGGGGGACGGCTACACCTTC. Filled out from reference TRBV5-4 and TRBJ1-2, the complete variable domain reads ETGVTQSPTHLIKTRGQQVTLRCSSQSGHNTVSWYQQALGQGPQFIFQYYREEENGRGNFPPRFSGLQFPNYSSELNVNALELDDSALYLCASSLGQGDGYTFGSGTRLTVV.

The chain is built from TRBV10-3 and TRBJ1-5; weak D call: TRBD1 (5 bases). V dropped 2 bases and J dropped 11 bases, with 16 bases sitting between them. Germline V gene data show CDR1 as ENHRY and CDR2 as SYGVKD. The CDR3 covers 14 residues. As DNA, the CDR3 is TGTGCCATCAGTGAGGCTACAGGCGTTGGAGCCCAGCATTTT. As protein: CAISEATGVGAQHF.

This clone was seen only a few times. At the DNA level, this CDR3 is encoded by other sequences in the same sample as well. The chain combines TRBV28 with TRBJ1-2, with unresolved D. V was shortened by 2 bases and J by 4 bases, with 5 bases between the two germline ends. CDR3 length equals 12 residues. The germline V gene has CDR1 MDHEN and CDR2 SYDVKM. CDR3: CASSLGSYGYTF. The DNA of the CDR3 is TGTGCCAGCAGTTTAGGCAGCTATGGCTACACCTTC.

The chain combines TRBV2 with TRBJ2-7; 7 bases agree with TRBD1. V was pared by 9 bases and J by 3 bases, with 11 bases of the junction left unmatched. This CDR3 is built from 14 residues. Germline values: CDR1 SNHLY, CDR2 FYNNEI. The CDR3 sequence is CASLGDRVNYEQYF. CDR3 in DNA: TGTGCCAGTCTCGGTGACAGGGTCAACTACGAGCAGTACTTC. The complete variable domain, with remaining parts taken from reference TRBV2 and TRBJ2-7, reads EPEVTQTPSHQVTQMGQEVILRCVPISNHLYFYWYRQILGQKVEFLVSFYNNEISEKSEIFDDQFSVERPDGSNFTLKIRSTKLEDSAMYFCASLGDRVNYEQYFGPGTRLTVT.

This chain connects TRBV4-2 to TRBJ2-7; 7 bases fit TRBD2. CDR1 is LGHNA and CDR2 is YNFKEQ in the germline V gene. Trimming at V came to 0 bases and at J to 3 bases, leaving 5 bases not matched to a gene. There are 15 residues in the CDR3. The CDR3 here is CASSQDGEGYYEQYF. The CDR3 DNA sequence: TGTGCCAGCAGCCAAGATGGGGAGGGCTACTACGAGCAGTACTTC.

This clone has a handful of counts. The J gene is TRBJ2-3, the V gene TRBV7-9; D possibly corresponds to TRBD2 (6 bases). The V gene lost 5 bases and the J gene lost 6 bases, with 18 bases spanning the gap. Germline CDR1 reads SEHNR; CDR2 reads FQNEAQ (reference sequence). This CDR3 has 15 amino acids. The CDR3 region is CASSPLPLLADTQYF. CDR3 sequence (DNA): TGTGCCAGCAGCCCCTTACCTCTGCTAGCGGATACGCAGTATTTT.

The gene calls are TRBV4-2 and TRBJ2-7; perhaps TRBD2 as D (7 bases). The germline V gene has CDR1 LGHNA and CDR2 YNFKEQ. The CDR3 runs to 16 residues. Trimming shortened V by 2 bases and J by 4 bases, and 18 bases separated the two germline ends. The CDR3 sequence is CASSQTGGGAPYEQYF. In DNA form, the CDR3 reads TGTGCCAGCAGCCAAACCGGAGGGGGGGCGCCTTACGAGCAGTACTTC.

As DNA, the CDR3 is TGTGCCAGCAGTAAAGGACTTATGAACACTGAAGCTTTCTTT. It encodes CASSKGLMNTEAFF. The genes are TRBV28 and TRBJ1-1; D is unclear. Looked up from germline, CDR1 is MDHEN and CDR2 is SYDVKM. The CDR3 is 14 residues long. Trimming took 5 bases from V and 0 from J, leaving 10 bases between them.

The chain uses TRBV5-6 and TRBJ2-2, with D perhaps TRBD1 (6 bases). The CDR3 is 16 residues long. V lost 0 bases and J lost 3, with 12 bases in between. Germline V lookup: CDR1 SGHDT, CDR2 YYEEEE. In DNA form, the CDR3 reads TGTGCCAGCAGCTTGGAGTGGGACAAGTACACCGGGGAGCTGTTTTTT. This gives the protein CASSLEWDKYTGELFF.

The CDR3 loop is CASSPGTSSYEQYF. For the CDR3, the DNA is TGTGCCAGCAGCCCGGGAACAAGCTCCTACGAGCAGTACTTC. The J gene is TRBJ2-7, the V gene TRBV3-1 (or the pseudogene TRBV3-2); maybe TRBD2 (5 bases). CDR1 LGHDT and CDR2 YNNKEL come from the germline V gene (reference sequence). V dropped 4 bases and J dropped 0 bases, with 10 bases sitting between them. CDR3 length equals 14 residues.

The table lists this clone with a count of one. This sequence joins TRBV6-5 and TRBJ1-1; D possibly corresponds to TRBD1 (6 bases). Trimming took 3 bases from V and 0 from J, leaving 11 bases between them. The germline V gene has CDR1 MNHEY and CDR2 SVGAGI. This CDR3 has 15 amino acids. In DNA, the CDR3 is TGTGCCAGCAGTTATGGGACACTTATGAACACTGAAGCTTTCTTT. It specifies CASSYGTLMNTEAFF.